The clone carrying this T cell receptor (beta chain) showed up just a few times. The antigen is undetermined. This entry is derived from a study of beta chain features in type 1 diabetes. Points from the study as a whole: PCR may have favored shorter templates equally in patients and controls. In all four CD4+ subsets, TCRB CDR3 length was significantly, moderately reduced in type 1 diabetes.

Reverse transcribing all isolated RNA meant expressed TCRB transcripts were sequenced. Sequenced by immunoSEQ multiplex PCR; TCRdb stores in-frame clones only, minus some. The data contain a few hundred thousand clones, around 13% of them singletons. The sample comprised naive CD4+ T cells from blood. This sequence originates from a young woman with type 1 diabetes.

The CDR3 nucleotides read TGTGCCAGCAGCCCCAGCAGAAGCAGGGTAACAGATACGCAGTATTTT. It translates to CASSPSRSRVTDTQYF. The chain joins TRBV4-2 to TRBJ2-3; TRBD1 is a possible D gene (5 bases). Germline values: CDR1 LGHNA, CDR2 YNFKEQ. Trimming removed 4 bases from V and 3 bases from J, with 17 bases in between. This CDR3 comprises 16 residues.